The rows below give T cell receptor beta chains drawn from one sample of a study of cytomegalovirus exposure and HLA in healthy donors. Libraries were prepared by immunoSEQ multiplex PCR; TCRdb keeps only in-frame clonotypes and omits some of them. This sample has more than 95,000 clones; more than 65% occur once, and the top ten carry around 4%. Sequences were obtained from PBMCs. The receptors come from a man aged 18 to 35 in good health and CMV-seropositive. Both conserved end residues are part of each CDR3. A D gene is named only where the DNA matches it firmly. The size entry is marked missing in some rows and otherwise reads once, few, many or a size class.

TRBV9	-	-	TRBJ1-5	TGTGCCAGCAGCGGGGGATCAGGGGAAGGTCAGCCCCAGCATTTT	CASSGGSGEGQPQHF
TRBV5-1	-	TRBD1	TRBJ2-7	TGCGCCAGCAGCCCCACGGGACAGTTAGGTTCCGAGCAGTACTTC	CASSPTGQLGSEQYF
TRBV4-2	-	TRBD2	TRBJ2-3	TGTGCCAGCAGCCCGGGACTAGCGGGAGTGGAGACAGATACGCAGTATTTT	CASSPGLAGVETDTQYF
TRBV5-6	few	-	TRBJ1-6	TGTGCCAGCAGCTTGGGCCTAAGGCAGGATTCACCCCTCCACTTT	CASSLGLRQDSPLHF
TRBV29-1	-	TRBD2	TRBJ2-3	TGCAGCGTCGCGGGGGACAGCACAGATACGCAGTATTTT	CSVAGDSTDTQYF
TRBV7-9	-	-	TRBJ1-1	TGTGCCAGCAGACACTCAGGGGAACCTGAAGCTTTCTTT	CASRHSGEPEAFF
TRBV5-4	-	TRBD2	TRBJ2-1	TGTGCCAGCAGCTCGACTAGCGGGTCCTACAATGAGCAGTTCTTC	CASSSTSGSYNEQFF
TRBV5-4	-	-	TRBJ1-2	TGTGCCAGCAGCTTGGGGGCGCGCGGGGACCTCTATGGCTACACCTTC	CASSLGARGDLYGYTF
TRBV5-1	-	TRBD1	TRBJ2-2	TGCGCCAGCAGCTTCCTGACAGGGGGCGGCACCGGGGAGCTGTTTTTT	CASSFLTGGGTGELFF
TRBV9	once	-	TRBJ2-7	TGTGCCAGCAGCGCGGGCGGAGGGTTTCGGTCCTACGAGCAGTACTTC	CASSAGGGFRSYEQYF
TRBV4-1	-	-	TRBJ1-4	TGCGCCAGCAGCCGTTCCAGCGGGGCTAATGAAAAACTGTTTTTT	CASSRSSGANEKLFF
TRBV7-7	-	TRBD1	TRBJ2-1	TGTGCCAGCAGCCCTCCGGGACAGGGGTATGAGCAGTTCTTC	CASSPPGQGYEQFF
TRBV4-3	-	TRBD1	TRBJ1-1	TGCGCCAGCAGCCAAATACCCGGACAGGGAAAATGGCAAGCTTTCTTT	CASSQIPGQGKWQAFF
TRBV5-4	once	-	TRBJ2-2	TGTGCCAGCAGCTTGGGGGGTCAGGGTTACACCGGGGAGCTGTTTTTT	CASSLGGQGYTGELFF
TRBV4-3	-	-	TRBJ1-5	TGCGCCAGCAGCCAAGATTTAAGGCAGGCCGGAGGTGCGCCCCAGCATTTT	CASSQDLRQAGGAPQHF
TRBV7-8	-	-	TRBJ2-2	TGTGCCAGCAGCTTACCTAGCGCCGGTGGGGAGTCCGGGGAGCTGTTTTTT	CASSLPSAGGESGELFF
TRBV23-1	-	-	TRBJ2-7	TGCGCCAGCAGCCGCCAGGGAAGCGAGCAGTACTTC	CASSRQGSEQYF
TRBV13	-	-	TRBJ1-1	TGTGCCAGCAGCTCTACCTTTGACAGTCCGAACACTGAAGCTTTCTTT	CASSSTFDSPNTEAFF
TRBV25-1	-	-	TRBJ1-2	TGTGCCAGCAGTGACCGGACAGAACCTCCTTATGGCTACACCTTC	CASSDRTEPPYGYTF
TRBV7-6	-	-	TRBJ2-7	TGTGCCAGCAGTTCCCAGGGCGGCGAGCAGTACTTC	CASSSQGGEQYF
TRBV4-3	-	-	TRBJ2-3	TGCGCCAGCAGCCAAGATATAGCTCCCGAGGGGGCAGATACGCAGTATTTT	CASSQDIAPEGADTQYF
TRBV6-6	-	TRBD1	TRBJ1-1	TGTGCCAGCAGGCAGGACAGGGCAGACACTGAAGCTTTCTTT	CASRQDRADTEAFF
TRBV6-5	-	TRBD1	TRBJ1-1	TGTGCCAGCTACAGGGGTCGAGGCACTGAAGCTTTCTTT	CASYRGRGTEAFF
TRBV7-9	once	-	TRBJ2-5	TGTGCCAGCAGCTTAAGTCTTCCAGATCCGAACCAAGAGACCCAGTACTTC	CASSLSLPDPNQETQYF
TRBV7-2	-	-	TRBJ2-6	TGTGCCAGCAGCTTAGTGAGCTCTGGGGCCAACGTCCTGACTTTC	CASSLVSSGANVLTF
TRBV5-1	-	-	TRBJ2-1	TGCGCCAGCACCCTCTTTCGGCAGGCAAGCTCCTACAATGAGCAGTTCTTC	CASTLFRQASSYNEQFF
TRBV2	once	-	TRBJ2-1	TGTGCCAGCAGTGTCGAGTTCGCGGAAGAGCAGTTCTTC	CASSVEFAEEQFF
TRBV14	-	TRBD1	TRBJ2-5	TGTGCCAGCAGCCGCGACAGGGGGTTAAAGACCCAGTACTTC	CASSRDRGLKTQYF
TRBV27	-	TRBD2	TRBJ2-1	TGTGCCAGCAGCCTAGCGGGGTTCAATGAGCAGTTCTTC	CASSLAGFNEQFF
TRBV4-3	-	TRBD1	TRBJ2-1	TGCGCCAGCAGCCCCGGGACAGGACTAAACAATGAGCAGTTCTTC	CASSPGTGLNNEQFF
TRBV5-1	-	TRBD1	TRBJ2-5	TGCGCCAGCAGCCGAGGGACAGGGAAAGAGACCCAGTACTTC	CASSRGTGKETQYF
TRBV5-1	-	-	TRBJ1-2	TGCGCCAGCAGCTTGGAATCGCGACAGCTACTCCGCTATGGCTACACCTTC	CASSLESRQLLRYGYTF
TRBV5-1	-	-	TRBJ1-3	TGCGCCAGCAGCTCCGAGACAGTGACTGGAAACACCATATATTTT	CASSSETVTGNTIYF
TRBV6-4	-	TRBD2	TRBJ2-3	TGTGCCAGCAGTGAAACTAGCGGGGGGACAGATACGCAGTATTTT	CASSETSGGTDTQYF
TRBV7-2	-	-	TRBJ2-4	TGTGCCAGCAGCCAAGACTTAGCCAAAAACATTCAGTACTTC	CASSQDLAKNIQYF
TRBV27	few	-	TRBJ1-2	TGTGCCAGCAGTTTATCCGGGGGGGGATCACCCGTACTCTATGGCTACACCTTC	CASSLSGGGSPVLYGYTF
TRBV30	-	-	TRBJ1-2	TGTGCCTGGATGGGGGGGCGGGGTCGACGAGACGGCTACACCTTC	CAWMGGRGRRDGYTF
TRBV2	-	TRBD2	TRBJ2-7	TGTGCCAGCAGTGCCGGGACTAGCGGTACCTACGAGCAGTACTTC	CASSAGTSGTYEQYF
TRBV5-1	-	-	TRBJ1-1	TGCGCCAGCAGCTTGGCGACAGGTCCTATCATGAACACTGAAGCTTTCTTT	CASSLATGPIMNTEAFF
TRBV5-6	-	TRBD1	TRBJ2-7	TGTGCCAGCAGCCGACAGGGCAGAAGCTACGAGCAGTACTTC	CASSRQGRSYEQYF
TRBV7-2	-	-	TRBJ1-2	TGTGCCAGCAGCTTAGGACTAGTAGGCGGCTACACCTTC	CASSLGLVGGYTF
TRBV19	-	-	TRBJ2-2	TGTGCCAGTAGTATCTTAGGGGCCGGGGAGCTGTTTTTT	CASSILGAGELFF
TRBV30	-	TRBD1	TRBJ2-5	TGTGCCTGGAGTGTACGAACAGGGGCCATCCAAGAGACCCAGTACTTC	CAWSVRTGAIQETQYF
TRBV13	-	-	TRBJ1-2	TGTGCCAGCAGCTTTGGCGGGGATGGCTACACCTTC	CASSFGGDGYTF
TRBV6-6	-	TRBD2	TRBJ2-7	TGTGCCAGCAGTCCCGGACTAGCGGGAAACCTCTACGAGCAGTACTTC	CASSPGLAGNLYEQYF
TRBV18	once	TRBD2	TRBJ2-3	TGTGCCAGCTCACCGGGACTAGCGGGAGTAACAGATACGCAGTATTTT	CASSPGLAGVTDTQYF
TRBV7-9	-	-	TRBJ1-1	TGTGCCAGCAGCTTAGTCAGACTAGATAACACTGAAGCTTTCTTT	CASSLVRLDNTEAFF
TRBV9	-	TRBD2	TRBJ2-3	TGTGCCAGCAGCGTTTTTGCGGGGGGTTGGACAGATACGCAGTATTTT	CASSVFAGGWTDTQYF
TRBV7-6	once	-	TRBJ1-1	TGTGCCAGCAGCTCGACAGCAGAGGCGGGGTACACTGAAGCTTTCTTT	CASSSTAEAGYTEAFF
TRBV9	once	-	TRBJ1-6	TGTGCCAGCAGCGTAGCTAGCAATTCACCCCTCCACTTT	CASSVASNSPLHF
TRBV5-1	few	-	TRBJ2-5	TGCGCCAGCAGCCCGAGAACAGGAAACCAAGAGACCCAGTACTTC	CASSPRTGNQETQYF
TRBV27	-	TRBD1	TRBJ2-3	TGTGCCAGCAGTTCGGACAGGGGGCTGAATACGCAGTATTTT	CASSSDRGLNTQYF
TRBV6-1	-	TRBD1	TRBJ2-7	TGTGCCAGCAGCCGGACAGGGTCCTACGAGCAGTACTTC	CASSRTGSYEQYF
TRBV7-6	-	TRBD1	TRBJ1-6	TGTGCCAGCAGCTCCCGTACAAGGGACAGGGGGTCACCCCTCCACTTT	CASSSRTRDRGSPLHF
TRBV6-1	-	-	TRBJ2-4	TGTGCCAGCAGTGACATACAGGGAGCCAAAAACATTCAGTACTTC	CASSDIQGAKNIQYF